Sequencing of this T cell receptor beta chain was carried out in a study of early T cells in non-severe SARS-CoV-2 infection. The CDR3 covers 14 residues. Looked up from germline, CDR1 is SGHVS and CDR2 is FQNEAQ. V shed 5 bases, J shed 1 base, and the junction held 3 bases outside the gene matches. TCRdb analysed the 5' RACE reads with MiXCR anew, one entry per CDR3 protein. The profile shows about 56,000 distinct CDR3 sequences, about 14% of them singletons. This clonotype was detected ten times or more. The source was whole blood, collected at baseline. The sequence came from an adult who was a healthcare worker with PCR-confirmed SARS-CoV-2 infection or an uninfected control (not recorded which). The V and J genes are TRBV7-8 and TRBJ1-1, with 8 nucleotides matching TRBD1. CDR3 residues: CASSLDRGNTEAFF. Here the CDR3 DNA reads TGTGCCAGCAGCCTAGACAGGGGGAACACTGAAGCTTTCTTT.